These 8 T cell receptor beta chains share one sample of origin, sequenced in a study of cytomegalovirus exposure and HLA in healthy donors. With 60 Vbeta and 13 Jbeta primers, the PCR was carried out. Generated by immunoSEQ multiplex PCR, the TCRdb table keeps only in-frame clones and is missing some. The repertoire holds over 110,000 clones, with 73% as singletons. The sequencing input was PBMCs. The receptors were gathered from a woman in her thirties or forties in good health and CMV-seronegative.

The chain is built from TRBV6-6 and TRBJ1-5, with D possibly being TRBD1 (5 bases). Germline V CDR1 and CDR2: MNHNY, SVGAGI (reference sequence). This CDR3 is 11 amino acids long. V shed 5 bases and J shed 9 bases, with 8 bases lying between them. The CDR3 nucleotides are TGTGCCAGCAGTCCAAGGGGGCCCCAGCATTTT. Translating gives CASSPRGPQHF.

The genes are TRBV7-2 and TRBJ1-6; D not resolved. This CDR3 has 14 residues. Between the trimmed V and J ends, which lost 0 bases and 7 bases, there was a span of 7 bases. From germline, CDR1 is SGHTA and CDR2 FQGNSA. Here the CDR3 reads CASSLARENSPLHF. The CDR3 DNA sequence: TGTGCCAGCAGCTTAGCCCGAGAAAATTCACCCCTCCACTTT.

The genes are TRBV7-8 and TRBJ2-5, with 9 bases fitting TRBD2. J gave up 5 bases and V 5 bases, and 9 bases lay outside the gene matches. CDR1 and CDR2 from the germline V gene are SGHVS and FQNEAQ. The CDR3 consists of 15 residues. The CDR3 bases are TGTGCCAGCAGCCCTTCTGTTCTAGCGGGGGAGACCCAGTACTTC. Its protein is CASSPSVLAGETQYF.

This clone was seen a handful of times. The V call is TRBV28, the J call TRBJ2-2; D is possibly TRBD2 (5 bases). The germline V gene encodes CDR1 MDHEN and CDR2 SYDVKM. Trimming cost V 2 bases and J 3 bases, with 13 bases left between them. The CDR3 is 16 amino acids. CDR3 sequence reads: CASSLGRGYYTGELFF. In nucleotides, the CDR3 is TGTGCCAGCAGTTTAGGCCGGGGTTATTACACCGGGGAGCTGTTTTTT. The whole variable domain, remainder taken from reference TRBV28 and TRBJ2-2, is DVKVTQSSRYLVKRTGEKVFLECVQDMDHENMFWYRQDPGLGLRLIYFSYDVKMKEKGDIPEGYSVSREKKERFSLILESASTNQTSMYLCASSLGRGYYTGELFFGEGSRLTVL.

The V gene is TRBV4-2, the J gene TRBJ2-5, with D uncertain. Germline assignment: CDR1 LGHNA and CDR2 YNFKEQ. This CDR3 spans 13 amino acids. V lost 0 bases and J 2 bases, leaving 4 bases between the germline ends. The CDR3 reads CASSQDRQETQYF. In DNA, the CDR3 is TGTGCCAGCAGCCAAGATCGTCAAGAGACCCAGTACTTC.

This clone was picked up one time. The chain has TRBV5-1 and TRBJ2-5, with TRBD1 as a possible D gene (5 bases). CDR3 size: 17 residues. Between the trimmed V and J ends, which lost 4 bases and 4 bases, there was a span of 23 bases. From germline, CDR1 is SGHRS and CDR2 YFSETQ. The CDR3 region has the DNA TGCGCCAGCAGCATGACAAACCCTAGACAGCCTGGAGAGACCCAGTACTTC. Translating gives CASSMTNPRQPGETQYF.

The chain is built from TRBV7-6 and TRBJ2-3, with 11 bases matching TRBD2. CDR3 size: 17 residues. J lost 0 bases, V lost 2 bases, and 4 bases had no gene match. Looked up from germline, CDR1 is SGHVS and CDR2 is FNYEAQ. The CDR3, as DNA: TGTGCCAGCAGCTTATCTGGACTAGCGGGTAGCACAGATACGCAGTATTTT. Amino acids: CASSLSGLAGSTDTQYF.

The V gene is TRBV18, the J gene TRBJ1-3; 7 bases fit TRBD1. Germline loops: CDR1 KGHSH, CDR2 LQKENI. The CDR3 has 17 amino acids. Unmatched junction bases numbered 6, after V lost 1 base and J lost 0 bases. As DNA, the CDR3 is TGTGCCAGCTCACCACAAAAACAGGGGAGCTCTGGAAACACCATATATTTT. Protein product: CASSPQKQGSSGNTIYF.